This passage covers 11 T cell receptor beta chains from one sample sequenced in a study of T cells in women clearing cervical HPV infection. Some clones are missing from TCRdb's copy, which holds only in-frame ones; the method was immunoSEQ multiplex PCR. The table lists 35,000 to 50,000 clones. The sequenced sample consisted of blood buffy coat. These receptors were taken from a woman between 18 and 69 years old with a cervical HPV16 infection that either progressed to CIN3+ or cleared (not recorded which).

Points on this clone: The DNA ends 3 residues before the CDR3 does, and the rest of the CDR3 is filled in from the germline J gene. This chain links TRBV18 with TRBJ1-2, with TRBD1 matching over 8 bases. Germline V lookup: CDR1 KGHSH, CDR2 LQKENI. The CDR3 sequence is 13 residues long. CDR3 bases read: TGTGCCAGCTCACAAGGAGACAGGGGCGGC. It is translated as CASSQGDRGG. From start to end, the CDR3 is CASSQGDRGGYTF.

This clone registers medium-sized by frequency. The read terminates 3 residues ahead of where the CDR3 ends, so the germline J gene completes it. The rearrangement joins TRBV5-4 to TRBJ2-3, with a tentative D call TRBD1 (6 bases). Germline V gene lookup returns CDR1 SGHNT and CDR2 YYREEE (reference sequence). Trimming pared 2 bases from V and 3 bases from J, leaving 10 bases between. The CDR3 spans 14 residues. CDR3 bases read: TGTGCCAGCAGCTTCGGACAGATAACAGATACG. Translated: CASSFGQITDT. The complete CDR3 protein is CASSFGQITDTQYF.

In regard to this clone: Read sequence stops 3 residues before the CDR3 end, and the germline J gene provides the missing end. The genes are TRBV2 and TRBJ1-4; D perhaps matches TRBD1 (6 bases). Per the germline V gene, CDR1 is SNHLY and CDR2 is FYNNEI. The V end was cut by 4 bases, the J end by 4 bases, with 13 bases between. The CDR3 has 15 residues. Partial CDR3 DNA: TGTGCCAGCAGTGCGCAGGGGCGCGGTAATGAAAAA. Amino acid sequence: CASSAQGRGNEK. The full CDR3 protein reads CASSAQGRGNEKLFF.

Of note for this clone: The CDR3 extends 3 residues past the end of the read, so its final part is completed from the germline J gene. The chain couples TRBV10-3 to TRBJ2-2, with 10 positions matching TRBD1. There are 16 residues in the CDR3. Germline V gene lookup returns CDR1 ENHRY and CDR2 SYGVKD. The trim removed 6 bases at V and 3 bases at J, leaving 7 bases unmatched. Partial CDR3 DNA: TGTGCCATCAGGACAGGGGGCACGGGGGACACCGGGGAG. It is translated as CAIRTGGTGDTGE. The entire CDR3 protein is CAIRTGGTGDTGELFF.

Points on this clone: The read terminates 3 residues before the CDR3 end, so the remaining end is supplied by the germline J gene. This chain uses TRBV4-1 with TRBJ2-5; 12 nucleotides align to TRBD2. Germline V lookup: CDR1 MGHRA, CDR2 YSYEKL. V lost 4 bases to trimming and J lost 0 bases; unmatched junction nucleotides: 9. The CDR3 totals 18 residues. Incomplete CDR3 DNA: TGCGCCAGCAGCCGAGGGGCTAGCGGGGGGGCGTACCAAGAGACC. Translated, it gives CASSRGASGGAYQET. The whole CDR3 protein is CASSRGASGGAYQETQYF.

The CDR3 DNA, read in part, is TGTGCCAGTAGTATAACTAGCGGGAGGATCTACAATGAG. Translating gives CASSITSGRIYNE. The complete CDR3 protein is CASSITSGRIYNEQFF. The rearrangement uses TRBV19 and TRBJ2-1; 12 nucleotides match TRBD2. The sequence runs out 3 residues before the end of the CDR3; the remainder is reconstructed from the germline J gene. The V gene's germline CDR1 is LNHDA and CDR2 SQIVND (reference sequence). The CDR3 is 16 residues long. Trimming cost V 2 bases and J 3 bases; bases outside gene matches: 2.

A note on this clone: The sequence runs out 3 residues before the end of the CDR3; the remainder is reconstructed from the germline J gene. The rearrangement joins TRBV29-1 to TRBJ2-7; D gene uncertain. The CDR3 has 14 residues. Germline loops: CDR1 SQVTM, CDR2 ANQGSEA. V lost 4 bases, J lost 2 bases, and 15 bases lay in between. The CDR3 reads CSVVSLVSAYEQYF. The DNA read from the CDR3 is TGCAGCGTTGTTTCGCTAGTCTCTGCCTACGAG.

Comments on this clone: The read terminates 3 residues before the CDR3 end, so the remaining end is supplied by the germline J gene. The chain employs TRBV7-9 and TRBJ2-1, with D unresolved. The CDR3 has 14 amino acids. Germline-derived CDR1 and CDR2 are SEHNR and FQNEAQ (reference sequence). V was clipped by 0 bases and J by 9 bases, with 12 bases between them. The CDR3 reads CASSLAVLPGEQFF. Partial CDR3 DNA: TGTGCCAGCAGCTTAGCGGTCCTACCCGGTGAG.

A word on this clone: Read data end 3 residues before the CDR3 end; the end is taken from the germline J gene. The chain uses TRBV2 and TRBJ2-7, with 11 bases fitting TRBD1. This CDR3 has 15 residues. Germline V gene data show CDR1 as SNHLY and CDR2 as FYNNEI. J was trimmed by 2 bases and V by 3 bases; bases with no gene match: 3. Partial CDR3 DNA: TGTGCCAGCAGTGACCGGGACAGGGGGACCTACGAG. Protein sequence: CASSDRDRGTYE. The entire CDR3 sequence reads CASSDRDRGTYEQYF.

About this clone: The observed sequence ends 3 residues before the CDR3 terminus, with the missing tail filled in from the germline J gene. This chain joins TRBV7-6 and TRBJ1-1, with a possible D match to TRBD1 (6 bases). The germline CDR1 and CDR2 sequences are SGHVS and FNYEAQ. The CDR3 has 15 amino acids. Trimming left V 0 bases short and J 5 bases short, with 13 bases between. The CDR3: CASSLALGGRTEAFF. CDR3 DNA (partial): TGTGCCAGCAGCTTAGCGCTAGGGGGTCGTACTGAA.

To note about this clone: The read is 3 residues too short to cover the CDR3 end, so that end is filled in from the germline J gene. This chain connects TRBV4-1 to TRBJ2-2; 8 nucleotides line up with TRBD1. After removal of 4 bases from V and 1 base from J, the junction contained 8 bases not matched to a gene. Germline assignment: CDR1 MGHRA and CDR2 YSYEKL. This CDR3 spans 17 amino acids. The covered CDR3 bases are TGCGCCAGCAGCCGCATCCCCGGACAGGGGAACACCGGGGAG. It encodes CASSRIPGQGNTGE. The complete CDR3 reads CASSRIPGQGNTGELFF.